Following are 32 T cell receptor beta chains from one sample sequenced in a study of blood T cell repertoires in COVID-19. Libraries were prepared by immunoSEQ multiplex PCR; TCRdb keeps only in-frame clonotypes and omits some of them. The sample yields 450,000 to 500,000 clones, over 75% seen once. The sequenced material came from peripheral blood. All receptors come from a human donor in a cohort sampled during active COVID-19.

The J gene is TRBJ2-3, the V gene TRBV10-1, with TRBD1 matching 8 bases. Germline CDR1 WNHNN, CDR2 SYGVQD (reference sequence). The ends lost 1 base at V and 9 bases at J; junction bases unmatched: 9. CDR3 length: 15 residues. CDR3 DNA: TGCGCCAGCAGTGAGTGGACAGGGCGGGTTATGACGCAGTATTTT. This encodes CASSEWTGRVMTQYF.

The CDR3 is CASSTTGIPDTQYF. Here the CDR3 DNA reads TGTGCCAGCAGCACGACAGGCATCCCAGATACGCAGTATTTT. V usage is TRBV6-5 and J usage is TRBJ2-3; perhaps TRBD1 as D (6 bases). V was trimmed by 6 bases and J by 4 bases, leaving 14 bases between them. The CDR3 length is 14 residues. Germline V gives CDR1 MNHEY, CDR2 SVGAGI.

The rearrangement links TRBV5-1 to TRBJ2-5; D is possibly TRBD2 (5 bases). The V gene's germline CDR1 is SGHRS and CDR2 YFSETQ. This CDR3 is built from 15 residues. The V end lost 5 bases, the J end lost 4 bases, and 18 bases lay between the germline ends. The CDR3 bases are TGCGCCAGCAGGTTTATTACCAACCGGGGAGAGACCCAGTACTTC. Translating gives CASRFITNRGETQYF.

This chain joins TRBV7-3 and TRBJ1-1; D unresolved. The germline V gene encodes CDR1 SGHTA and CDR2 FQGTGA. The CDR3 has 13 amino acids. Trimming took 5 bases from V and 1 from J, leaving 8 bases between them. CDR3 DNA sequence: TGTGCCAGCAGCAAGTCGGGGAACACTGAAGCTTTCTTT. This encodes CASSKSGNTEAFF.

The chain employs TRBV5-4 and TRBJ2-5; D uncertain. The germline CDR1 and CDR2 sequences are SGHNT and YYREEE (reference sequence). Deletions cut 0 bases from V and 3 bases from J, with 12 bases between. CDR3 length equals 15 residues. Here the CDR3 reads CASSLVSALKETQYF. The CDR3 DNA reads as TGTGCCAGCAGCTTGGTGTCTGCCCTAAAAGAGACCCAGTACTTC.

The J gene is TRBJ1-5, the V gene TRBV18, with D perhaps matching TRBD1 (6 bases). CDR1 is KGHSH, CDR2 LQKENI, per germline. The CDR3 is 16 residues long. Trimming shortened V by 3 bases and J by 0 bases, and 12 bases separated the two germline ends. The CDR3 DNA is TGTGCCAGCTCACCCGGGACACCCCATAGCAATCAGCCCCAGCATTTT. It translates to CASSPGTPHSNQPQHF.

V usage is TRBV11-2 and J usage is TRBJ1-1; 8 positions match TRBD1. This CDR3 has 14 amino acids. V shed 5 bases and J 5 bases; nucleotides not matched to a gene: 7. From germline, CDR1 is SGHAT and CDR2 FQNNGV. CDR3 sequence reads: CASSVQGASTEAFF. The CDR3 coding sequence is TGTGCCAGCAGCGTGCAGGGGGCTTCGACTGAAGCTTTCTTT.

The V gene is TRBV19, the J gene TRBJ2-3; the D gene is possibly TRBD2 (5 bases). V dropped 8 bases and J dropped 9 bases, with 9 bases sitting between them. The CDR3 is 10 amino acids. Germline CDR1 LNHDA, CDR2 SQIVND (reference sequence). CDR3 in DNA: TGTGCCAGTGCCGGGGAGACGCAGTATTTT. It yields the protein CASAGETQYF. Looking up the rest from reference TRBV19 and TRBJ2-3 gives the full variable domain: DGGITQSPKYLFRKEGQNVTLSCEQNLNHDAMYWYRQDPGQGLRLIYYSQIVNDFQKGDIAEGYSVSREKKESFPLTVTSAQKNPTAFYLCASAGETQYFGPGTRLTVL.

The gene calls are TRBV20-1 and TRBJ2-7, with 7 bases identical to TRBD2. There are 15 residues in the CDR3. The J segment lost 3 bases and the V segment lost 3 bases, leaving 11 bases of the junction unmatched. Germline CDR1 reads DFQATT; CDR2 reads SNEGSKA (reference sequence). DNA of the CDR3: TGCAGTGCTAGTTCTTTAGCGGGCCCTAACTACGAGCAGTACTTC. Its translation is CSASSLAGPNYEQYF.

This rearrangement joins TRBV6-1 to TRBJ2-2, with 10 positions matching TRBD2. The V segment lost 2 bases and the J segment 0 bases; nucleotides outside the gene matches: 0. CDR1 MNHNS and CDR2 SASEGT come from the germline V gene. This CDR3 region has 16 residues. The CDR3 DNA sequence: TGTGCCAGCAGTGAACTAGCGGGGGCGAACACCGGGGAGCTGTTTTTT. It encodes CASSELAGANTGELFF.

Remarks on this clone: The same CDR3 can be traced to other DNA sequences in this sample. V and J are TRBV28 and TRBJ2-7; possibly TRBD1 for D (6 bases). The CDR3 is made up of 14 amino acids. V gave up 2 bases and J gave up 1 base, with 9 bases separating them. The germline CDR1 and CDR2 sequences are MDHEN and SYDVKM. The CDR3 protein is CASSLRDTSYEQYF. For the CDR3, the DNA is TGTGCCAGCAGTTTAAGGGACACTTCCTACGAGCAGTACTTC.

V and J are TRBV28 and TRBJ2-7; 8 bases are shared with TRBD2. V shed 2 bases and J 5 bases; nucleotides not matched to a gene: 8. The CDR3 runs 15 residues. The germline V gene encodes CDR1 MDHEN and CDR2 SYDVKM. CDR3 sequence (DNA): TGTGCCAGCAGTTTACGGACTAGCAGCCGTAACGAGCAGTACTTC. Protein product: CASSLRTSSRNEQYF.

The chain has TRBV9 and TRBJ2-7; 9 bases line up with TRBD1. The CDR3 has 17 residues. V lost 0 bases to trimming and J lost 0 bases; unmatched junction nucleotides: 7. CDR1 SGDLS and CDR2 YYNGEE come from the germline V gene. CDR3 coding DNA: TGTGCCAGCAGCGTAGGAGCGGGACAGGGTAACTCCTACGAGCAGTACTTC. Amino acid sequence: CASSVGAGQGNSYEQYF. Full variable domain (remainder filled in from reference TRBV9 and TRBJ2-7): DSGVTQTPKHLITATGQRVTLRCSPRSGDLSVYWYQQSLDQGLQFLIQYYNGEERAKGNILERFSAQQFPDLHSELNLSSLELGDSALYFCASSVGAGQGNSYEQYFGPGTRLTVT.

V is TRBV20-1 and J is TRBJ1-2, with 8 bases aligning to TRBD1. V dropped 3 bases and J dropped 6; count of bases not matched to a gene: 3. Germline-derived CDR1 and CDR2 are DFQATT and SNEGSKA (reference sequence). The CDR3 loop spans 12 amino acids. The CDR3 protein is CSASWDRNGYTF. The CDR3 coding sequence is TGCAGTGCTAGTTGGGACAGGAATGGCTACACCTTC.

This CDR3 reads CASSLHQGWASGNTIYF. CDR3 DNA sequence: TGTGCCAGCAGTTTACATCAGGGTTGGGCTTCTGGAAACACCATATATTTT. V is TRBV28 and J is TRBJ1-3; possibly TRBD1 for D (5 bases). The CDR3 totals 17 residues. The V gene's germline CDR1 is MDHEN and CDR2 SYDVKM. V was pared by 2 bases and J by 1 base, with 15 bases between. Supplemented by reference TRBV28 and TRBJ1-3, the full variable domain reads DVKVTQSSRYLVKRTGEKVFLECVQDMDHENMFWYRQDPGLGLRLIYFSYDVKMKEKGDIPEGYSVSREKKERFSLILESASTNQTSMYLCASSLHQGWASGNTIYFGEGSWLTVV.

V gene TRBV21-1 combines with J gene TRBJ1-5; the table gives TRBD1 as D, unverified against the DNA. TRBV21-1 is a documented pseudogene. The CDR3 covers 18 residues. CDR3 bases: TGTGCCAGCAGCAGGGGCAGGGATAGGTTGTCAAGCAATCAGCCCCAGCATTTT. This sequence encodes CASSRGRDRLSSNQPQHF.

The chain carries TRBV10-1 and TRBJ2-7; D possibly corresponds to TRBD2 (6 bases). Germline CDR1 reads WNHNN; CDR2 reads SYGVQD (reference sequence). Trimming left V 3 bases short and J 6 bases short, with 15 bases between. The CDR3 runs 14 residues. The CDR3 loop is CASSDRAGSGEQYF. In DNA form, the CDR3 reads TGCGCCAGCAGTGATCGGGCGGGGAGTGGCGAGCAGTACTTC.

This chain connects TRBV2 to TRBJ1-1; 8 bases align to TRBD1. The CDR3 loop spans 14 amino acids. The V and J ends lost 3 bases and 6 bases, in that order; junction bases with no gene match: 6. Germline values: CDR1 SNHLY, CDR2 FYNNEI. Here the CDR3 DNA reads TGTGCCAGCAGTGAGGACAGGGCCCTCTCTGAAGCTTTCTTT. As protein: CASSEDRALSEAFF.

The rearrangement joins TRBV6-5 to TRBJ1-1; D is unresolved. The CDR3 has 14 residues. Germline CDR1 and CDR2: MNHEY and SVGAGI. Trimming took off 8 bases at V and 3 bases at J, with 16 bases between the two ends. This CDR3 reads CASLLDSGDTEAFF. For the CDR3, the DNA is TGTGCCAGCCTGCTGGACTCTGGGGACACTGAAGCTTTCTTT.

This chain joins TRBV4-2 and TRBJ2-1; TRBD2 aligns across 13 bases. The germline CDR1 and CDR2 sequences are LGHNA and YNFKEQ. The trim removed 4 bases at V and 1 base at J, leaving 16 bases unmatched. The CDR3 contains 21 residues. The CDR3 spells CASSRNRGTSGIRGSYNEQFF. The CDR3 DNA follows: TGTGCCAGCAGCCGCAATCGGGGGACTAGCGGGATAAGGGGATCCTACAATGAGCAGTTCTTC.

This clone was recorded at least ten times. The chain joins TRBV11-2 to TRBJ1-4; 7 bases are a match to TRBD1. The junction had 11 bases not matched to a gene; V was cut back by 5 bases and J by 5 bases. The CDR3 extends over 16 amino acids. CDR1 is SGHAT, CDR2 FQNNGV, per germline. The CDR3 protein is CASSTRQGGSNEKLFF. Here the CDR3 DNA reads TGTGCCAGCAGCACCCGACAGGGCGGTTCAAATGAAAAACTGTTTTTT.

The rearrangement uses TRBV11-3 and TRBJ2-1; a possible D gene is TRBD2 (6 bases). The V end lost 0 bases, the J end lost 10 bases, and 19 bases lay between the germline ends. Germline V CDR1 and CDR2: SGHNT, YENEEA. The CDR3 covers 16 residues. In DNA form, the CDR3 reads TGTGCCAGCAGCTTAGATGTTATCGGGACGGGAGTCGAGCAGTTCTTC. Translation gives CASSLDVIGTGVEQFF.

This clone appeared a few times. The chain combines TRBV12-3 or TRBV12-4 with TRBJ1-2; weak D call: TRBD1 (6 bases). The CDR3 spans 13 residues. Trimming took 4 bases from V and 8 from J, leaving 14 bases between them. Here the CDR3 DNA reads TGTGCCAGCAGTTACAGGGAAGGACGGGGCTACACCTTC. As protein: CASSYREGRGYTF.

The chain couples TRBV9 to TRBJ2-3; TRBD2 matches 9 bases. This CDR3 comprises 16 residues. The V segment lost 3 bases and the J segment 5 bases; nucleotides outside the gene matches: 10. Germline assignment: CDR1 SGDLS and CDR2 YYNGEE. The CDR3 reads CASSASIAGVRDTQYF. The CDR3 DNA follows: TGTGCCAGCAGCGCGTCAATAGCGGGAGTCAGAGATACGCAGTATTTT.

This chain uses TRBV30 with TRBJ1-1; no firm D call. V was pared by 0 bases and J by 4 bases, with 9 bases between. Germline V lookup: CDR1 GTSNPN, CDR2 SVGIG (reference sequence). This CDR3 is built from 13 residues. CDR3 amino acids: CAWSVNTPTEAFF. The CDR3, as DNA: TGTGCCTGGAGTGTAAACACGCCCACTGAAGCTTTCTTT.

As concerns this clone: The same CDR3 is also encoded by other DNA sequences in this sample. The CDR3 nucleotides read TGTGCCAGCTCACCGGGCAGGGGAGAGACCCAGTACTTC. Translated, it gives CASSPGRGETQYF. This chain connects TRBV18 to TRBJ2-5, with D possibly matching TRBD1 (6 bases). Trimming pared 3 bases from V and 4 bases from J, leaving 9 bases between. This CDR3 comprises 13 residues. CDR1 is KGHSH, CDR2 LQKENI, per germline.

In its sample, this clone was seen a few times. The chain is built from TRBV14 and TRBJ2-7, with TRBD1 as a possible D gene (5 bases). The CDR3 totals 15 residues. Germline-derived CDR1 and CDR2 are SGHDN and FVKESK. The V end was cut by 4 bases, the J end by 1 base, with 14 bases between. For the CDR3, the DNA is TGTGCCAGCAGCCGGTCAGGGCGCCTATCCTACGAGCAGTACTTC. Translated, it gives CASSRSGRLSYEQYF.

This chain joins TRBV7-2 and TRBJ1-3; D gene unclear. CDR3 length: 14 amino acids. The germline V and J ends were trimmed by 3 bases and 0 bases, with 6 bases remaining between them. Germline V gives CDR1 SGHTA, CDR2 FQGNSA. The CDR3, as DNA: TGTGCCAGCAGCTTGCGTACCTCTGGAAACACCATATATTTT. Its translation: CASSLRTSGNTIYF.

The rearrangement links TRBV5-5 to TRBJ1-2; a possible D gene is TRBD1 (5 bases). Trimming shortened V by 1 base and J by 6 bases, and 19 bases separated the two germline ends. Germline assignment: CDR1 SGHKS and CDR2 YYEKEE (reference sequence). The CDR3 is 16 amino acids. The CDR3 region is CASSLMGRKGSHGYTF. CDR3 DNA: TGTGCCAGCAGCTTGATGGGGCGAAAAGGGTCCCATGGCTACACCTTC.

The chain recombines TRBV2 with TRBJ2-5; a weak D match, TRBD2 (5 bases). Trimming left V 6 bases short and J 5 bases short, with 10 bases between. In germline, CDR1 is SNHLY, CDR2 FYNNEI. The CDR3 is 12 amino acids. Here the CDR3 reads CASRPGYETQYF. DNA for the CDR3: TGTGCCAGCAGACCGGGATACGAGACCCAGTACTTC.

The chain couples TRBV28 to TRBJ2-7; a possible D gene is TRBD1 (6 bases). The CDR3 extends over 13 amino acids. With 10 bases removed from V and 0 bases from J, the gap between germline ends came to 13 bases. Germline CDR1 is MDHEN and CDR2 is SYDVKM. The CDR3 nucleotides are TGTGCCACCCTAAGGGGGAGCTCCTACGAGCAGTACTTC. Amino acid sequence: CATLRGSSYEQYF.

In nucleotides, the CDR3 is TGTGCCTGGAGTGGGACTCCCCACGCAGATTCACCCCTCCACTTT. Protein product: CAWSGTPHADSPLHF. The J gene is TRBJ1-6, the V gene TRBV30; D is unclear. This CDR3 comprises 15 residues. Germline CDR1 GTSNPN, CDR2 SVGIG (reference sequence). The V gene lost 1 base and the J gene lost 8 bases, with 15 bases spanning the gap.